This T cell receptor (beta chain) derives from a study of naive and memory T cell subsets. Study-level points and caveats: In CD4 and CD8 cells, diversity dropped from naive through EMRA.

After CD4 positive bead selection, the CD4-negative fraction gave CD8 T cells. This clonotype was observed a handful of times. The target antigen is unknown. The germline CDR1 and CDR2 sequences are SGHTA and FQGNSA. This CDR3 region has 13 residues. The ends were cut back, 2 bases at V and 5 bases at J, with 7 bases in the middle. Two oligonucleotides, mixed equimolar, formed the beta constant-region primer covering TRBC1 and TRBC2. The cDNA 3' end received a ligated single-stranded oligonucleotide carrying the SP2 primer and a 12-nucleotide UMI. MiXCR, applied by TCRdb to the UMI-ligation and nested PCR reads, yields one record per CDR3 protein. Among some 85,000 distinct CDR3 sequences listed, 13% were seen once.

Source material: central memory CD4+ T cells from blood. This chain links TRBV7-2 with TRBJ2-1; D gene ambiguous. The origin of this receptor is a human donor in good health. The CDR3 spells CASSLFGDNEQFF. For the CDR3, the DNA is TGTGCCAGCAGCTTATTTGGCGACAATGAGCAGTTCTTC.